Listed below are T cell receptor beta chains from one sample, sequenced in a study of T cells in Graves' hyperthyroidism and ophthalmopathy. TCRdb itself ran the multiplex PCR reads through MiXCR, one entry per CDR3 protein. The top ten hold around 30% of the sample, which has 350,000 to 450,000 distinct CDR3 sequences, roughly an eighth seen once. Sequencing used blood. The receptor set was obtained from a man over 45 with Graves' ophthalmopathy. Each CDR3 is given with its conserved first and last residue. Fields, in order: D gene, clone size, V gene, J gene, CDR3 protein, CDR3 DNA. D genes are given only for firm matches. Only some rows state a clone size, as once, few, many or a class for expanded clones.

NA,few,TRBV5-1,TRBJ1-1,CASSYDWDGGTEAFF,TGCGCCAGCAGCTATGACTGGGACGGGGGCACTGAAGCTTTCTTT
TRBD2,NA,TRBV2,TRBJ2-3,CASTGLAGDTQYF,TGTGCCAGTACGGGACTAGCAGGCGATACGCAGTATTTT
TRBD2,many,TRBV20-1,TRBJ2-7,CSARDDLAGDYEQYF,TGCAGTGCTAGAGATGACCTAGCGGGAGATTACGAGCAGTACTTC
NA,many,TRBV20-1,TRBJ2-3,CSARDQPDRTDTQYF,TGCAGTGCTAGAGACCAACCGGACCGCACAGATACGCAGTATTTT
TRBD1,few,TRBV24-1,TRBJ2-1,CATSDRKGGLMDEQFF,TGTGCCACCAGTGATCGTAAAGGGGGCCTGATGGATGAGCAGTTCTTC
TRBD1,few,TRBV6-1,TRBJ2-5,CASSPLGGPARTQYF,TGTGCCAGCAGCCCCCTAGGGGGCCCCGCGAGGACCCAGTACTTC
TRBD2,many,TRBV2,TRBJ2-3,CASKREGLDTQYF,TGTGCCAGCAAGCGGGAGGGCCTGGATACGCAGTATTTT
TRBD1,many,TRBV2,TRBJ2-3,CASLRDRNPDTQYF,TGTGCCAGTCTTCGGGACAGAAACCCGGATACGCAGTATTTT
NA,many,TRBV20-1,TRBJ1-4,CSALREKLFF,TGCAGTGCTTTACGGGAAAAACTGTTTTTT
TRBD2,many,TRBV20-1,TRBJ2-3,CSGQGLADISTDTQYF,TGCAGTGGACAGGGACTAGCGGATATAAGCACAGATACGCAGTATTTT
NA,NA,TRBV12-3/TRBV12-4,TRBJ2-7,CASSGGVGSYEQYF,TGTGCCAGCTCCGGGGGAGTCGGGTCCTACGAGCAGTACTTC
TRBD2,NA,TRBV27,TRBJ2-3,CASRLAGESTDTQYF,TGTGCCAGCAGACTAGCGGGAGAGAGCACAGATACGCAGTATTTT
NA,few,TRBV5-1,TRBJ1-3,CASSESVSGNTIYF,TGCGCCAGCAGCGAGTCGGTCTCTGGAAACACCATATATTTT
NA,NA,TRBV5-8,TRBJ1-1,CASSLETTGNTEAFF,TGTGCCAGCAGCCTAGAGACGACAGGGAACACTGAAGCTTTCTTT
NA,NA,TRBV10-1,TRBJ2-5,CASSEARGEETQYF,TGCGCCAGCAGTGAGGCCAGGGGGGAAGAGACCCAGTACTTC
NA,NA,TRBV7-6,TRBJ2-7,CASSLGTSTYEQYF,TGTGCCAGCAGCTTAGGGACTTCCACCTACGAGCAGTACTTC
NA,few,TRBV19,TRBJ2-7,CASSMWAREYEQYF,TGTGCCAGTAGTATGTGGGCCAGGGAATACGAGCAGTACTTC
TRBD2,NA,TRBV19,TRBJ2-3,CASSITSGRADTQYF,TGTGCCAGTAGTATTACTAGCGGGAGAGCAGATACGCAGTATTTT
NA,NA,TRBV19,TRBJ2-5,CASSRTGFAETQYF,TGTGCCAGTAGCCGAACAGGGTTTGCAGAGACCCAGTACTTC
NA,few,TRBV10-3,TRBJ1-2,CAISLGGSGDYGYTF,TGTGCCATCAGTCTAGGGGGGAGTGGAGACTATGGCTACACCTTC
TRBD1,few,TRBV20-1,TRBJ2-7,CSGTEGTLVQYF,TGCAGCGGGACAGAGGGAACACTCGTGCAGTACTTC
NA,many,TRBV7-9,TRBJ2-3,CASSQQGPGTDTQYF,TGTGCCAGCAGCCAACAGGGTCCTGGCACAGATACGCAGTATTTT
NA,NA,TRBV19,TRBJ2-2,CASRLLVANTGELFF,TGTGCCAGTAGGCTACTAGTAGCGAACACCGGGGAGCTGTTTTTT
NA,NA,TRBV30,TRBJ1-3,CASQPGALGNTIYF,TGTGCCTCACAGCCGGGGGCGCTTGGAAACACCATATATTTT
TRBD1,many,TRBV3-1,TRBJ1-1,CASSPAGTGPANTEAFF,TGTGCCAGCAGCCCGGCCGGGACAGGGCCGGCGAACACTGAAGCTTTCTTT
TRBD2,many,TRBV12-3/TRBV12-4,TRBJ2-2,CASSPQREGRTGELFF,TGTGCCAGCAGTCCCCAGCGGGAGGGTCGGACCGGGGAGCTGTTTTTT